This TCR beta chain was identified in a study of beta chain features in type 1 diabetes. The wider study: The patients were much like the healthy donors in age, gender and cell yields.

Via CD45RO/CCR7/CD25/CD127/CD95/CD27, cells of the CD4+ naive, central memory, regulatory and stem cell-like memory subsets were sorted. As concerns this clone: Its antigen is as yet unknown.

The isolated RNA, all of it, was reverse transcribed, so expressed TCRB transcripts were what got sequenced. Several million reads per sample on average were obtained from naive, central memory and regulatory T cell samples. Measured with immunoSEQ multiplex PCR; TCRdb has only the in-frame clones, and not every one. In the table there are 130,000 or so clones, 17% of which are singletons. Points from the study as a whole: Patients' naive, central memory and Treg TCRB repertoires seemed closer to one another than those of healthy donors. In all four CD4+ subsets, TCRB CDR3 length was significantly, moderately reduced in type 1 diabetes.

Trimming removed 0 bases from V and 4 bases from J; junction bases left unmatched: 7. This CDR3 spans 16 amino acids. Germline CDR1 MGHRA, CDR2 YSYEKL. The sample consisted of central memory CD4+ T cells from blood. This receptor was identified in a young man with type 1 diabetes. The chain combines TRBV4-1 with TRBJ2-7, with 9 positions matching TRBD1. CDR3 amino acids: CASSQEATGGVYEQYF. The CDR3 DNA sequence: TGCGCCAGCAGCCAAGAGGCAACAGGGGGCGTGTACGAGCAGTACTTC.